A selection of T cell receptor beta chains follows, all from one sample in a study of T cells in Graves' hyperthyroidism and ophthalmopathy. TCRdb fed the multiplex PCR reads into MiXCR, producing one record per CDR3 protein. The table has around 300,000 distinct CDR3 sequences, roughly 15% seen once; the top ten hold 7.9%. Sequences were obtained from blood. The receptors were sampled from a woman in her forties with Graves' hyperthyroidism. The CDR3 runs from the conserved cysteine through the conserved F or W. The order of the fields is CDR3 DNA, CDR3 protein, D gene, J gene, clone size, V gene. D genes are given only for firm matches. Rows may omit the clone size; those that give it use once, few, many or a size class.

TGTGCCGGGCTCCTGGGGCCATCCTACGAGCAGTACTTC CAGLLGPSYEQYF . TRBJ2-7 many TRBV2
TGTGCCAGCAGCACCCAGACAGGGGTCCAAGAGACCCAGTACTTC CASSTQTGVQETQYF TRBD1 TRBJ2-5 few TRBV12-3/TRBV12-4
TGCAGTGCTAGTGGCAGGACTCAAAGCAATGAGCAGTTCTTC CSASGRTQSNEQFF . TRBJ2-1 few TRBV20-1
TGCGCCAGCAGGGGGGAATACGAGCAGTACTTC CASRGEYEQYF . TRBJ2-7 many TRBV5-1
TGTGCCAGCAGACTCCAGGGGGGCACAGATACGCAGTATTTT CASRLQGGTDTQYF TRBD1 TRBJ2-3 few TRBV28
TGTGCCAGCAAGGGAAGTCGGTCTGGAAACACCATATATTTT CASKGSRSGNTIYF . TRBJ1-3 many TRBV12-3/TRBV12-4
TGTGCCAGCAGCTTAGGGGAGGGGGGATCGAACACTGAAGCTTTCTTT CASSLGEGGSNTEAFF . TRBJ1-1 . TRBV13
TGTGCCAGCAGTTTAAGGGATGAGCAGTTCTTC CASSLRDEQFF . TRBJ2-1 many TRBV12-3/TRBV12-4
TGTGCCACCAGTGGTGTGAAATACACAGATACGCAGTATTTT CATSGVKYTDTQYF . TRBJ2-3 few TRBV24-1
TGCGCCAGCAGCCTCGAAATAGGACTTCCTGAAGCTTTCTTT CASSLEIGLPEAFF . TRBJ1-1 . TRBV4-1
TGTGCCAGCAGCCCCGGGAGCAATGAGCAGTTCTTC CASSPGSNEQFF . TRBJ2-1 many TRBV11-2
TGTGCCAGCAGCGCAGACAGGGGTGGTGAAGCTTTCTTT CASSADRGGEAFF TRBD1 TRBJ1-1 many TRBV2
TGCAGCGTTGCCCGTGGACAGACTTTTTTCTTT CSVARGQTFFF . TRBJ1-1 many TRBV29-1
TGTGCCAGCAGCCACCCTGGAGATACGCAGTATTTT CASSHPGDTQYF . TRBJ2-3 many TRBV3-1
TGCAGTGCTAGATCAGAGAACCGAAATTCACCCCTCCACTTT CSARSENRNSPLHF . TRBJ1-6 many TRBV20-1
TGCAGCGTTGAAGTGGGGGGAACCGCGAACACCGGGGAGCTGTTTTTT CSVEVGGTANTGELFF . TRBJ2-2 . TRBV29-1
TGTGCCAGCAGTCAACTGACAGGGCGACAAGAGACCCAGTACTTC CASSQLTGRQETQYF TRBD1 TRBJ2-5 few TRBV27
TGTGCCAGCAGTTTAACAGGGACTAGCCTTTATGGCTACACCTTC CASSLTGTSLYGYTF . TRBJ1-2 . TRBV6-5
TGTGCCAGCAGCCCTCATTTTTCCTACGAGCAGTACTTC CASSPHFSYEQYF . TRBJ2-7 many TRBV5-6
TGTGCCAGCAGTCCCGGGACTAGGACCTACAATGAGCAGTTCTTC CASSPGTRTYNEQFF TRBD2 TRBJ2-1 many TRBV2
TGTGCCAGTGGCAGGGGTATAATGGACACTGAAGCTTTCTTT CASGRGIMDTEAFF . TRBJ1-1 many TRBV12-3/TRBV12-4
TGTGCTACGAGCGGTGGTCCGGTGGAACTGTTTTTT CATSGGPVELFF . TRBJ1-4 . TRBV9
TGTGCCAGCAGCCAGGGACTTAAAGATACGCAGTATTTT CASSQGLKDTQYF . TRBJ2-3 many TRBV9
TGTGCCAGCAGCCTTACGCGACTAGCGGGGTTTTCTAGCTTGGCCAAAAACATTCAGTACTTC CASSLTRLAGFSSLAKNIQYF TRBD2 TRBJ2-4 . TRBV11-2
TGTGCCAGCAGTTCTAGGGGAGGGACTAGCGGGAGGATGCGTGAGCAGTTCTTC CASSSRGGTSGRMREQFF TRBD2 TRBJ2-1 many TRBV12-3/TRBV12-4
TGTGCCAGCTCACTAGCGGGAGCTAGCACAGATACGCAGTATTTT CASSLAGASTDTQYF TRBD2 TRBJ2-3 many TRBV18
TGTGCCAGCAGCTGGGACGGTTCTAACTATGGCTACACCTTC CASSWDGSNYGYTF . TRBJ1-2 many TRBV7-2
TGCGCCAGCAGCCAAGGGTGGGCTAACATGAACACTGAAGCTTTCTTT CASSQGWANMNTEAFF . TRBJ1-1 few TRBV4-1
TGTGCCAGCGAGAGCGGGGTAGCGGGAGCCTACGAGCAGTACTTC CASESGVAGAYEQYF TRBD2 TRBJ2-7 many TRBV6-1
TGTGCCTGGAGTGTCACCGGACACCTCTATGGCTACACCTTC CAWSVTGHLYGYTF . TRBJ1-2 many TRBV30
TGCGCCAGCAGCCAAGTAGTTTTCCGTCCGGACCCAGATACGCAGTATTTT CASSQVVFRPDPDTQYF . TRBJ2-3 few TRBV4-1
TGCGCCAGCAGCTTGGAAGGACAGGGGGCTTTGGGCTACACCTTC CASSLEGQGALGYTF TRBD1 TRBJ1-2 . TRBV5-1
TGTGCCAGCAGTTGGATCGGGGTGCGGAGCAATCAGCCCCAGCATTTT CASSWIGVRSNQPQHF . TRBJ1-5 many TRBV12-3/TRBV12-4
TGTGCCACCAGTGATTCTGGCCAGGGGGCTCCAACGACCCAGTACTTC CATSDSGQGAPTTQYF TRBD1 TRBJ2-5 many TRBV24-1
TGTGCCAGCAGCCCCCAATTGGGCAACACTGAAGCTTTCTTT CASSPQLGNTEAFF . TRBJ1-1 many TRBV14
TGTGCCAGCAGTGACAGGGTGGGCGTCACTGAAGCTTTCTTT CASSDRVGVTEAFF . TRBJ1-1 many TRBV6-1